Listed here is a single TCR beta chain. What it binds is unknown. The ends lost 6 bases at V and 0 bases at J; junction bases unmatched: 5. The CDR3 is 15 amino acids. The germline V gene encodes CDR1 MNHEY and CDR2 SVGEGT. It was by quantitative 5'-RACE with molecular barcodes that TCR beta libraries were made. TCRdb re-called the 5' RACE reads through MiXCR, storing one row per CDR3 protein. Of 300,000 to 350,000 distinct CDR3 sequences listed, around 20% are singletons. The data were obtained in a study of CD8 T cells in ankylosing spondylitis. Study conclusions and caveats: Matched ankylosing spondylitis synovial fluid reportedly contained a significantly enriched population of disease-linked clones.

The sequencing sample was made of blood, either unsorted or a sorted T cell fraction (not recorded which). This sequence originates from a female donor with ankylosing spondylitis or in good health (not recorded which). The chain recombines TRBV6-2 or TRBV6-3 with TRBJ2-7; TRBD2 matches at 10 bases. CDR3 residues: CASRASGRTSYEQYF. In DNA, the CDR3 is TGTGCCAGCAGAGCTAGCGGGAGAACCTCCTACGAGCAGTACTTC.